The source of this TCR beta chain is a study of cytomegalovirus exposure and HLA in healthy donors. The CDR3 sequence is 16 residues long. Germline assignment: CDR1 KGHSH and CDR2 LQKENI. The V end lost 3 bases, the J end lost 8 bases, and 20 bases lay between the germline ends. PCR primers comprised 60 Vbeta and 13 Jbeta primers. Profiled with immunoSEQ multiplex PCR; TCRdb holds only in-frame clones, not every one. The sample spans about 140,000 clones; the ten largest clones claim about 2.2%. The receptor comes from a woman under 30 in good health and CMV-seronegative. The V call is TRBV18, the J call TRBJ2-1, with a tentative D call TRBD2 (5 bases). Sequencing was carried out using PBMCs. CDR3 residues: CASSPILALADDEQFF. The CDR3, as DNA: TGTGCCAGCTCACCCATCCTTGCCCTAGCCGATGATGAGCAGTTCTTC.